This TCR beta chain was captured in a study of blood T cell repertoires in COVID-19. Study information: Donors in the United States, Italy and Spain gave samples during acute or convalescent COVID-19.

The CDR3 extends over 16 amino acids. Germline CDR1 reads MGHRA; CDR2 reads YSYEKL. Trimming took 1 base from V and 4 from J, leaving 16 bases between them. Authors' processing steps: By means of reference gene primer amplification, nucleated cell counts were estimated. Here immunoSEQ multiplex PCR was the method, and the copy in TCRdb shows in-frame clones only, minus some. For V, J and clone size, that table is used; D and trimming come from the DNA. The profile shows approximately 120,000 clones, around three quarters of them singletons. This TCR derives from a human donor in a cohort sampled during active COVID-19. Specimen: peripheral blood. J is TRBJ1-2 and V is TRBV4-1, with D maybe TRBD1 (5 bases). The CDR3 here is CASSQAPGQGPYGYTF. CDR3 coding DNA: TGCGCCAGCAGCCAAGCCCCAGGGCAGGGCCCCTATGGCTACACCTTC.